These 25 T cell receptor beta chains share one sample of origin, sequenced in a study of post-analysis software for immune sequencing data. Whole-study findings and limits: Patients had higher frequencies than controls of roughly five TRBV segments, including TRBV5-6, TRBV5-1 and TRBV20-1.

Tagging with unique molecular identifiers was a feature of the TCR beta cDNA libraries. MiXCR, applied by TCRdb to the PCR reads, yields one record per CDR3 protein. In the table there are 650,000 to 850,000 distinct CDR3 sequences, around 45% of which are singletons. Antigens of these TCRs are unknown. The sample comprised blood. These receptors were collected from a girl aged 5-17 years with multiple sclerosis.

This clonotype was observed a handful of times. The J gene is TRBJ2-3, the V gene TRBV3-1, with TRBD1 identical over 9 bases. After removal of 4 bases from V and 14 bases from J, the junction contained 10 bases not matched to a gene. The CDR3 covers 13 residues. CDR1 and CDR2 (germline): LGHDT, YNNKEL (reference sequence). The CDR3 protein is CASSRQTDRGVYF. The CDR3 DNA follows: TGTGCCAGCAGCCGACAAACCGACAGGGGGGTGTATTTT.

This sequence joins TRBV24-1 and TRBJ2-2, with D maybe TRBD1 (6 bases). Trimming removed 3 bases from V and 4 bases from J, with 20 bases in between. Germline CDR1 and CDR2: KGHDR and SFDVKD. There are 18 residues in the CDR3. Here the CDR3 reads CATSDPPGTPQGTGELFF. The DNA of the CDR3 is TGTGCCACCAGTGATCCGCCCGGGACACCGCAGGGCACCGGGGAGCTGTTTTTT.

Only a few counts were recorded for this clonotype. This chain joins TRBV20-1 and TRBJ2-1; 9 bases align to TRBD2. Losses at the gene ends were 5 bases for V and 8 bases for J; bases not matched to a gene: 13. The V gene's germline CDR1 is DFQATT and CDR2 SNEGSKA (reference sequence). The CDR3 runs to 15 residues. The CDR3 region has the DNA TGCAGTGCTGGAGCCGGGACTAGCTATAGCGATGAGCAGTTCTTC. This sequence encodes CSAGAGTSYSDEQFF.

The chain recombines TRBV4-2 with TRBJ2-5; possible D gene TRBD2, 6 bases. Germline V lookup: CDR1 LGHNA, CDR2 YNFKEQ. Trimming took off 1 base at V and 11 bases at J, with 11 bases between the two ends. The CDR3 is made up of 12 amino acids. The CDR3 DNA sequence: TGTGCCAGCAGCCAAGGAAGGGAGGAGCAGTACTTC. Translation gives CASSQGREEQYF.

This chain joins TRBV12-3 or TRBV12-4 and TRBJ2-3; D is uncertain. This CDR3 comprises 15 residues. Trimming stripped 2 bases from V and 0 bases from J, with 9 bases between. In nucleotides, the CDR3 is TGTGCCAGCAGTTTAATAGTCGGTAGCACAGATACGCAGTATTTT. This translates into CASSLIVGSTDTQYF.

This chain links TRBV4-3 with TRBJ2-2; D is unresolved. V lost 3 bases and J 7 bases, leaving 9 bases between the germline ends. The germline V gene has CDR1 LGHNA and CDR2 YSLEER. The CDR3 contains 13 residues. CDR3 DNA: TGCGCCAGCAGCCAGGATTCTGTCGGGGAGCTGTTTTTT. The encoded protein is CASSQDSVGELFF.

The gene calls are TRBV11-3 and TRBJ2-7; D call uncertain. The CDR3 runs 13 residues. V was trimmed by 3 bases and J by 1 base, leaving 7 bases between them. Germline CDR1 SGHNT, CDR2 YENEEA. This CDR3 reads CASSFLRSYEQYF. CDR3 coding DNA: TGTGCCAGCAGCTTCCTAAGGTCCTACGAGCAGTACTTC.

This CDR3 is CASSPSTSGISYNEQFF. CDR3 DNA: TGTGCCAGCAGTCCATCGACTAGCGGAATATCCTACAATGAGCAGTTCTTC. The chain employs TRBV12-3 or TRBV12-4 and TRBJ2-1, with 9 bases lining up with TRBD2. The CDR3 length is 17 residues. The trim removed 5 bases at V and 1 base at J, leaving 9 bases unmatched.

This clonotype has more than one count but fewer than ten. The chain links TRBV6-5 to TRBJ1-1, with TRBD1 identical over 7 bases. V shed 6 bases, J shed 2 bases, and the junction held 9 bases outside the gene matches. The CDR3 loop spans 15 amino acids. Germline V gene data show CDR1 as MNHEY and CDR2 as SVGAGI. The CDR3 sequence: CASSRGGQTNTEAFF. In nucleotides, the CDR3 is TGTGCCAGCAGCCGAGGGGGACAGACAAACACTGAAGCTTTCTTT.

The chain joins TRBV28 to TRBJ2-7, with D possibly being TRBD2 (7 bases). Trimming removed 4 bases from V and 1 base from J, with 17 bases in between. This CDR3 has 16 residues. Germline V gene data show CDR1 as MDHEN and CDR2 as SYDVKM. CDR3 protein: CASSSPGGASSYEQYF. For the CDR3, the DNA is TGTGCCAGCAGTTCCCCTGGGGGGGCAAGTTCCTACGAGCAGTACTTC.

This clonotype was detected a few times. The chain has TRBV20-1 and TRBJ2-1, with D hard to call. The V gene's germline CDR1 is DFQATT and CDR2 SNEGSKA (reference sequence). V lost 4 bases, J lost 2 bases, and 9 bases lay in between. There are 13 residues in the CDR3. CDR3 protein: CSANEAPYNEQFF. CDR3 in DNA: TGCAGTGCTAATGAGGCCCCCTACAATGAGCAGTTCTTC.

The chain combines TRBV6-5 with TRBJ2-3; no firm D call. V was pared by 2 bases and J by 0 bases, with 12 bases between. The CDR3 extends over 16 amino acids. Germline CDR1 is MNHEY and CDR2 is SVGAGI. This CDR3 reads CASSYGEFGSTDTQYF. In nucleotides, the CDR3 is TGTGCCAGCAGTTACGGGGAATTCGGTAGCACAGATACGCAGTATTTT.

The chain joins TRBV7-3 to TRBJ2-7; the D gene is possibly TRBD2 (6 bases). The germline CDR1 and CDR2 sequences are SGHTA and FQGTGA. This CDR3 spans 15 amino acids. The germline V and J ends were trimmed by 5 bases and 9 bases, with 23 bases remaining between them. CDR3 nucleotide sequence: TGTGCCAGCAGCCCAGTAGCGGCCGATACTACGAGGCAGTACTTC. Translation: CASSPVAADTTRQYF.

This clonotype has a single count. This chain joins TRBV6-6 and TRBJ2-1; the match to TRBD2 covers 7 bases. The ends lost 6 bases at V and 3 bases at J; junction bases unmatched: 8. The CDR3 spans 15 residues. Germline loops: CDR1 MNHNY, CDR2 SVGAGI (reference sequence). As DNA, the CDR3 is TGTGCCAGCAGCCCGCGGGAGTCCCTCTACAATGAGCAGTTCTTC. Protein: CASSPRESLYNEQFF.

With regard to this clonotype: The germline gene is not matched at one end of the junction; a read error may be the cause. The J gene is TRBJ2-7, the V gene TRBV7-2; 12 bases map to TRBD2. The V gene's germline CDR1 is SGHTA and CDR2 FQGNSA. The CDR3 spans 16 residues. CDR3 residues: CAISLVALAGGYEQYF. The DNA of the CDR3 is TGTGCCATCAGCTTAGTTGCCCTAGCGGGAGGGTACGAGCAGTACTTC.

The chain employs TRBV27 and TRBJ2-5; the match to TRBD2 covers 8 bases. Per the germline V gene, CDR1 is MNHEY and CDR2 is SMNVEV (reference sequence). The CDR3 spans 18 residues. Unmatched junction bases numbered 19, after V lost 8 bases and J lost 2 bases. The CDR3 protein is CASGLQTPIAGRQETQYF. The CDR3 coding sequence is TGTGCCAGCGGACTCCAGACACCTATAGCGGGAAGGCAAGAGACCCAGTACTTC.

The chain carries TRBV5-5 and TRBJ2-1; D unclear. CDR3 size: 15 residues. The V gene's germline CDR1 is SGHKS and CDR2 YYEKEE (reference sequence). V was shortened by 1 base and J by 3 bases, with 11 bases between the two germline ends. The chain's CDR3 is CASSLSNPGYNEQFF. CDR3 nucleotide sequence: TGTGCCAGCAGCTTGTCCAATCCCGGCTACAATGAGCAGTTCTTC.

In nucleotides, the CDR3 is TGTGCCAGCAGCGAGACTAGCGGGACTACTTTCTACAATGAGCAGTTCTTC. Translation gives CASSETSGTTFYNEQFF. This chain connects TRBV11-2 to TRBJ2-1, with TRBD2 matching over 11 bases. The CDR3 runs 17 residues. Looked up from germline, CDR1 is SGHAT and CDR2 is FQNNGV. The V gene end was trimmed by 5 bases and the J gene end by 3 bases; junction bases not matched to a gene: 9.

In this sample, this clonotype turned up a few times. In DNA, the CDR3 is TGCAGTGCTGAGCCACTAGCGGGGGTTCGGGAGACCCAGTACTTC. Translation gives CSAEPLAGVRETQYF. The chain has TRBV20-1 and TRBJ2-5, with 11 bases that match TRBD2. Germline CDR1 reads DFQATT; CDR2 reads SNEGSKA (reference sequence). This CDR3 is 15 amino acids long. Losses at the gene ends were 5 bases for V and 5 bases for J; bases not matched to a gene: 10.

This chain joins TRBV27 and TRBJ2-3, with no clear D. Germline values: CDR1 MNHEY, CDR2 SMNVEV (reference sequence). The CDR3 covers 15 residues. Trimming pared 2 bases from V and 0 bases from J, leaving 9 bases between. CDR3 bases: TGTGCCAGCAGTTTACAGGTGACTAGCACAGATACGCAGTATTTT. Its translation: CASSLQVTSTDTQYF.

The chain carries TRBV4-3 and TRBJ2-2, with 9 bases aligning to TRBD2. Germline V gene sequence: CDR1 LGHNA, CDR2 YSLEER. Unmatched junction bases numbered 9, after V lost 4 bases and J lost 0 bases. The CDR3 has 18 residues. The CDR3 spells CASSLEGLADANTGELFF. DNA for the CDR3: TGCGCCAGCAGCCTTGAGGGACTAGCAGACGCGAACACCGGGGAGCTGTTTTTT.

This clonotype was seen a handful of times. The V call is TRBV24-1, the J call TRBJ1-2; possible D gene TRBD1, 5 bases. The germline V gene has CDR1 KGHDR and CDR2 SFDVKD. This CDR3 has 14 residues. The ends were cut back, 3 bases at V and 5 bases at J, with 12 bases in the middle. Here the CDR3 reads CATSDPRQPYGYTF. The CDR3 bases are TGTGCCACCAGTGATCCAAGACAGCCATATGGCTACACCTTC.

The chain employs TRBV5-6 and TRBJ2-7, with TRBD1 as a possible D gene (5 bases). CDR3 length equals 14 residues. The germline V and J ends were trimmed by 4 bases and 2 bases, with 13 bases remaining between them. Germline lookup yields CDR1 SGHDT and CDR2 YYEEEE. In DNA form, the CDR3 reads TGTGCCAGCAGCCCCACAGGCGAAACCTACGAGCAGTACTTC. Encoded protein: CASSPTGETYEQYF.

This chain joins TRBV7-2 and TRBJ1-5, with TRBD1 as a possible D gene (6 bases). CDR3 size: 13 residues. Germline V gene lookup returns CDR1 SGHTA and CDR2 FQGNSA. The V end was cut by 5 bases, the J end by 7 bases, with 12 bases between. The CDR3 spells CASSVRQDQPQHF. The CDR3 DNA follows: TGTGCCAGCAGCGTCCGACAGGACCAGCCCCAGCATTTT. Full variable domain (rest looked up from reference TRBV7-2 and TRBJ1-5): GAGVSQSPSNKVTEKGKDVELRCDPISGHTALYWYRQSLGQGLEFLIYFQGNSAPDKSGLPSDRFSAERTGGSVSTLTIQRTQQEDSAVYLCASSVRQDQPQHFGDGTRLSIL.

V usage is TRBV7-9 and J usage is TRBJ2-5; 10 nucleotides align to TRBD2. The DNA end lines up better with TRBJ2-7; the J call may be wrong. Germline assignment: CDR1 SEHNR and CDR2 FQNEAQ (reference sequence). The CDR3 is 16 amino acids. CDR3 region: CASSSQTSGMVYEQYF. The DNA for the CDR3 is TGTGCCAGCAGCTCCCAAACTAGCGGGATGGTCTACGAGCAGTACTTC.